What follows is one T cell receptor beta chain and its context. Its antigen is not known. The data belong to a study of blood T cells in healthy people across ages. Study overall: About one barcoded beta molecule per two T cells came from capture by template switching.

This CDR3 has 16 amino acids. Trimming cost V 0 bases and J 7 bases, with 15 bases left between them. The germline V gene encodes CDR1 SEHNR and CDR2 FQNEAQ (reference sequence). A sample-barcoded 5' primer and a J-beta primer mix were used in a second PCR of roughly 6 to 12 cycles. Each CDR3 protein is one row after TCRdb ran MiXCR on the 5' RACE reads. The table records hundreds of thousands of distinct CDR3 sequences, roughly 52% of them present only once. Each donor gave 9.5 to 10 milliliters of peripheral blood. Study-wide results and caveats: Donors of long life had a larger count of naive CD4+ cells and greater diversity than aged donors.

The rearrangement joins TRBV7-9 to TRBJ2-2, with D possibly being TRBD2 (6 bases). What was sequenced was blood. The receptor comes from a man aged 25 to 40 in good health. This CDR3 is CASSLAPSGEVGELFF. CDR3 DNA sequence: TGTGCCAGCAGCTTAGCCCCGTCGGGGGAGGTCGGGGAGCTGTTTTTT. The full variable domain, completed using reference TRBV7-9 and TRBJ2-2, is DTGVSQNPRHKITKRGQNVTFRCDPISEHNRLYWYRQTLGQGPEFLTYFQNEAQLEKSRLLSDRFSAERPKGSFSTLEIQRTEQGDSAMYLCASSLAPSGEVGELFFGEGSRLTVL.